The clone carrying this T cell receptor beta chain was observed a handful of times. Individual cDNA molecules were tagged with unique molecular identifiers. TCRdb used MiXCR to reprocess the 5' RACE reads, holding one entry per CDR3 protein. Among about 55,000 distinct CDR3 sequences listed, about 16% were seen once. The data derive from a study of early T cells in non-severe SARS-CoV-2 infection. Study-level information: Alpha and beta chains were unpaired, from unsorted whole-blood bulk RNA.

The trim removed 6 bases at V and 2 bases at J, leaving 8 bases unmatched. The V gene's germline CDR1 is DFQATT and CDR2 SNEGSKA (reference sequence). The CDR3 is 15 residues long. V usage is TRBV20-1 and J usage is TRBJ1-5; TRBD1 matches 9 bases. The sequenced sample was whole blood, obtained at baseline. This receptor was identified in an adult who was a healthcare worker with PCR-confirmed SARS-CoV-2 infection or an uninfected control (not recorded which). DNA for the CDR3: TGCAGTGCCCCTAAGACAGGGGGAGGCAATCAGCCCCAGCATTTT. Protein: CSAPKTGGGNQPQHF.